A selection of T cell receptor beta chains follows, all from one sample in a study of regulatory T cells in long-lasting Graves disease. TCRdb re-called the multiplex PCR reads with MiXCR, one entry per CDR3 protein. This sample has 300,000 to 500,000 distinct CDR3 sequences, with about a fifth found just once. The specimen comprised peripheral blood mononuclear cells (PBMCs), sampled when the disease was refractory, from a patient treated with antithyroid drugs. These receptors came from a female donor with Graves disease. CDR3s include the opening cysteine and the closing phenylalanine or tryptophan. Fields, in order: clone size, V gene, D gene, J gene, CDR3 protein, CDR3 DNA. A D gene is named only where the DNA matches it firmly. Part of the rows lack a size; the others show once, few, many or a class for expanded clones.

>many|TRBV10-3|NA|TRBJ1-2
CAISEHTGGVSHYGYTF
TGTGCCATCAGTGAGCATACCGGGGGGGTTAGTCACTATGGCTACACCTTC
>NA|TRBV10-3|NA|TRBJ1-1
CAISPGTQGFTEAFF
TGTGCCATCAGCCCCGGGACTCAAGGATTCACTGAAGCTTTCTTT
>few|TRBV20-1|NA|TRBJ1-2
CSARTDSLTNYGYTF
TGCAGTGCCCGGACAGACTCTCTTACTAACTATGGCTACACCTTC
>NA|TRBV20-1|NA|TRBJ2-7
CSAGGIYEQYF
TGCAGTGCGGGTGGGATCTACGAGCAGTACTTC
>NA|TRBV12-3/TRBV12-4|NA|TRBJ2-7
CAGSFYEQYF
TGTGCCGGCAGTTTCTACGAGCAGTACTTC
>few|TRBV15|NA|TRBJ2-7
CATSGSQGYEQYF
TGTGCCACCTCGGGCAGTCAGGGCTACGAGCAGTACTTC
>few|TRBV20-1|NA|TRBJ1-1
CSAEPGYTEAFF
TGCAGTGCTGAACCCGGGTACACTGAAGCTTTCTTT
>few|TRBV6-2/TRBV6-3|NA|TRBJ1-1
CASSLPFVEAFF
TGTGCCAGCAGCCTGCCGTTTGTGGAAGCTTTCTTT
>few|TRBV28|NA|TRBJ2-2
CASSLFPLTNTGELFF
TGTGCCAGCAGTTTATTCCCCCTCACTAACACCGGGGAGCTGTTTTTT
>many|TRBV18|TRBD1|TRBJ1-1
CASSTGQATEAFF
TGTGCCAGCTCAACTGGACAGGCCACTGAAGCTTTCTTT
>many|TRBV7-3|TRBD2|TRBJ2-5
CASSPSGLAGEAQYF
TGTGCCAGCAGCCCCTCGGGACTAGCGGGAGAGGCCCAGTACTTC
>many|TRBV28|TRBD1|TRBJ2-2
CASSQRQGRTGELFF
TGTGCCAGCAGTCAAAGACAGGGACGCACCGGGGAGCTGTTTTTT
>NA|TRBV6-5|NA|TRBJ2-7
CASSWGLGSYEQYF
TGTGCCAGCAGTTGGGGATTAGGATCCTACGAGCAGTACTTC
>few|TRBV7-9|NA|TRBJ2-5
CASSLGGQFQETQYF
TGTGCCAGCAGCTTAGGGGGGCAGTTCCAAGAGACCCAGTACTTC
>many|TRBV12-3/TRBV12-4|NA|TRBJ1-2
CASSFLTGGYTF
TGTGCCAGCAGTTTTCTAACGGGGGGCTACACCTTC
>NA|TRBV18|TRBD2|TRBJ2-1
CASSPSLRGLAGYNEQFF
TGTGCCAGCTCACCAAGTCTCCGGGGACTAGCGGGATACAATGAGCAGTTCTTC
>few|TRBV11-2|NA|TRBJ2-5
CASSPPGRGETQYF
TGTGCCAGCAGCCCGCCGGGGAGGGGGGAGACCCAGTACTTC
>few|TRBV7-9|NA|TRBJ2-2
CASLQGGTGELFF
TGTGCCAGCTTGCAGGGGGGCACCGGGGAGCTGTTTTTT
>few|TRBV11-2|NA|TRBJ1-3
CASSLADSAGNTIYF
TGTGCCAGCAGCTTAGCGGACAGCGCTGGAAACACCATATATTTT
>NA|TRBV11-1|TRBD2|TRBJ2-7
CASSPEAGLAGNEQYF
TGTGCCAGCAGCCCGGAGGCGGGCCTAGCGGGAAACGAGCAGTACTTC
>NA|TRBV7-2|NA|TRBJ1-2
CASSQGHGRGYTF
TGTGCCAGCAGCCAAGGACATGGCCGTGGCTACACCTTC
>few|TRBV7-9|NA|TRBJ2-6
CASRRVLDRLNSGANVLTF
TGTGCCAGCAGGCGAGTCCTGGACAGACTAAACTCTGGGGCCAACGTCCTGACTTTC
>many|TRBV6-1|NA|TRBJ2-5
CASSQTGETQYF
TGTGCCAGCAGTCAGACGGGGGAGACCCAGTACTTC
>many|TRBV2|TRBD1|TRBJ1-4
CASRARTGDNEKLFF
TGTGCCAGCCGAGCCCGAACAGGGGATAATGAAAAACTGTTTTTT
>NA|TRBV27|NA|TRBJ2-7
CASSFNGGEQYF
TGTGCCAGCAGCTTTAATGGTGGCGAGCAGTACTTC
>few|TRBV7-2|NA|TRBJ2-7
CASSLASQGSYEQYF
TGTGCCAGCAGCTTAGCTAGCCAGGGCTCATACGAGCAGTACTTC
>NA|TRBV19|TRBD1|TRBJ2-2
CASSPWQGVTGELFF
TGTGCCAGTAGCCCGTGGCAGGGGGTGACCGGGGAGCTGTTTTTT
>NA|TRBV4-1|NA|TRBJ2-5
CASSQVSFQETQYF
TGCGCCAGCAGCCAAGTGTCGTTCCAAGAGACCCAGTACTTC
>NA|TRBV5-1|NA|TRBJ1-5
CASRDSDNQPQHF
TGCGCCAGCAGGGACAGCGACAATCAGCCCCAGCATTTT
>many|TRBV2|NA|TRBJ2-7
CASSEAASRGYEQYF
TGTGCCAGCAGTGAAGCCGCTTCCAGGGGCTACGAGCAGTACTTC
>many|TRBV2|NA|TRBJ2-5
CASSVGKGGRETQYF
TGTGCCAGCAGTGTTGGAAAGGGGGGCCGAGAGACCCAGTACTTC
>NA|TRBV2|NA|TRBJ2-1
CASIQSGSAYNEQFF
TGTGCCAGCATCCAGAGCGGGTCAGCCTACAATGAGCAGTTCTTC
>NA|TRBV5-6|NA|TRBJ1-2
CASSFGRSGDLPGYTF
TGTGCCAGCAGCTTTGGTAGGAGTGGGGATCTGCCGGGCTACACCTTC
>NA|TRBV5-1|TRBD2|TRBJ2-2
CASSTSGRGTGELFF
TGCGCCAGCTCCACTAGCGGGAGAGGAACCGGGGAGCTGTTTTTT
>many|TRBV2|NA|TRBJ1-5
CASRQELNQPQHF
TGTGCCAGCAGACAGGAACTAAATCAGCCCCAGCATTTT
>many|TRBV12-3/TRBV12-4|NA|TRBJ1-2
CASSLPDSFLDYTF
TGTGCCAGCAGTTTACCCGACAGCTTTCTCGACTACACCTTC
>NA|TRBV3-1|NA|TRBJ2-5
CASSPPPQGRTQYF
TGTGCCAGCAGCCCCCCCCCCCAGGGTCGGACCCAGTACTTC
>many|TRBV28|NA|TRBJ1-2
CASSTTGQVRSYGYTF
TGTGCCAGCAGTACAACGGGCCAGGTCCGATCATATGGCTACACCTTC
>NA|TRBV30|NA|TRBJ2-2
CAWRFPPGTRDTGELFF
TGTGCCTGGAGATTCCCCCCGGGGACGAGAGACACCGGGGAGCTGTTTTTT
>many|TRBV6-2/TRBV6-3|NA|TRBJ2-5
CASSYWGVAGETQYF
TGTGCCAGCAGTTACTGGGGAGTAGCTGGGGAGACCCAGTACTTC
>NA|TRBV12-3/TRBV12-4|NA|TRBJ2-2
CASRPGRTGELFF
TGTGCCAGCAGACCGGGGAGGACCGGGGAGCTGTTTTTT
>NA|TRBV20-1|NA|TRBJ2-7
CSAMFGGGTYEQYF
TGCAGTGCTATGTTTGGCGGGGGCACCTACGAGCAGTACTTC
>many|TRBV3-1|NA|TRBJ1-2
CASSQGRYGYTF
TGTGCCAGCAGCCAGGGACGCTATGGCTACACCTTC
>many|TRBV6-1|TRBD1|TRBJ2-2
CASRRQGIGELFF
TGTGCCAGCCGAAGACAGGGAATCGGGGAGCTGTTTTTT
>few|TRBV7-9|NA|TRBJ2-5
CASSLDRGSQETQYF
TGTGCCAGCAGCTTAGATCGGGGGTCACAAGAGACCCAGTACTTC
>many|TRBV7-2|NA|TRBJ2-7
CASSSVVAYEQYF
TGTGCCAGCAGCTCGGTTGTAGCGTACGAGCAGTACTTC
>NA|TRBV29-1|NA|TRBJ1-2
CSVEEGGRGRDYGYTF
TGCAGCGTTGAAGAGGGGGGGAGGGGCCGGGACTATGGCTACACCTTC
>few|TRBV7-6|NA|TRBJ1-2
CASSFKVRDDYTF
TGTGCCAGCAGCTTCAAGGTTCGTGATGACTACACCTTC
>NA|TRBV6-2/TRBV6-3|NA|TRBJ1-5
CASSPTQGGWVNSNQPQHF
TGTGCCAGCAGTCCTACTCAGGGAGGGTGGGTGAATAGCAATCAGCCCCAGCATTTT
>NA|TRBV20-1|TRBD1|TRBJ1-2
CSAKEWDRDYGYTF
TGCAGTGCTAAAGAATGGGACAGGGACTATGGCTACACCTTC